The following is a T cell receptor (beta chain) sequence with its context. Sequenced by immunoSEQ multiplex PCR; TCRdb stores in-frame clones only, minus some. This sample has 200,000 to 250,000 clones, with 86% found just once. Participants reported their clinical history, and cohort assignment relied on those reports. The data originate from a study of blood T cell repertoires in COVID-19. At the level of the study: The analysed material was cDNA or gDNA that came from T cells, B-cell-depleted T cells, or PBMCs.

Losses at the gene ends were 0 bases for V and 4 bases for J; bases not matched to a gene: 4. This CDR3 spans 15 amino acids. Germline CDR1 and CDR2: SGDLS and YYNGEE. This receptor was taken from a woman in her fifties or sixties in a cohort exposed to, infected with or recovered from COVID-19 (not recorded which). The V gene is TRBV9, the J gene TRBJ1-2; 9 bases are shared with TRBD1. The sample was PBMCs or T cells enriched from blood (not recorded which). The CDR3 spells CASSVEDRGLYGYTF. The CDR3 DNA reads TGTGCCAGCAGCGTAGAGGACAGGGGCCTCTATGGCTACACCTTC.